The 21 T cell receptor beta chains reported below all come from one sample, sequenced in a study of post-analysis software for immune sequencing data. Study-level findings and limits: When patients were compared with controls, about five TRBV segments were more frequent, TRBV5-6, TRBV5-1 and TRBV20-1 among them.

Unique molecular identifiers were carried by the TCR beta cDNA libraries. TCRdb called the PCR reads again in MiXCR, with one record for every CDR3 protein. Of 450,000 to 650,000 distinct CDR3 sequences listed, 44% are singletons. These TCRs are of unknown antigen specificity. The specimen was blood. Receptors originate from a girl between 10 and 17 years old with multiple sclerosis.

V usage is TRBV20-1 and J usage is TRBJ1-3, with D possibly TRBD1 on 5 matching bases. This CDR3 comprises 15 residues. V gave up 0 bases and J gave up 0 bases, with 9 bases separating them. Germline values: CDR1 DFQATT, CDR2 SNEGSKA (reference sequence). The CDR3 protein is CSARDDSYSGNTIYF. DNA of the CDR3: TGCAGTGCTAGAGATGACAGCTACTCTGGAAACACCATATATTTT.

A few counts support this clonotype. This chain connects TRBV5-6 to TRBJ2-5, with D possibly TRBD2 on 5 matching bases. CDR1 SGHDT and CDR2 YYEEEE come from the germline V gene. V lost 2 bases and J lost 4, with 15 bases in between. The CDR3 covers 15 residues. CDR3: CASSFSSRRSETQYF. CDR3 bases: TGTGCCAGCAGCTTCTCAAGCCGGAGGTCAGAGACCCAGTACTTC.

The chain uses TRBV7-2 and TRBJ2-5; perhaps TRBD2 as D (5 bases). The CDR3 contains 13 residues. The germline V and J ends were trimmed by 3 bases and 9 bases, with 14 bases remaining between them. Germline V CDR1 and CDR2: SGHTA, FQGNSA. CDR3 loop: CASSFGPLGSQYF. As DNA, the CDR3 is TGTGCCAGCAGCTTCGGACCACTAGGGTCCCAGTACTTC.

The chain combines TRBV29-1 with TRBJ2-6, with D uncertain. Germline CDR1 reads SQVTM; CDR2 reads ANQGSEA. CDR3 length: 16 residues. The germline V and J ends were trimmed by 7 bases and 1 base, with 17 bases remaining between them. This chain's CDR3 is CSATWVRASGANVLTF. CDR3 sequence (DNA): TGCAGCGCAACGTGGGTCCGCGCTTCTGGGGCCAACGTCCTGACTTTC. The full variable domain, completed using reference TRBV29-1 and TRBJ2-6, is SAVISQKPSRDICQRGTSLTIQCQVDSQVTMMFWYRQQPGQSLTLIATANQGSEATYESGFVIDKFPISRPNLTFSTLTVSNMSPEDSSIYLCSATWVRASGANVLTFGAGSRLTVL.

V and J are TRBV7-8 and TRBJ1-2, with a tentative D call TRBD1 (6 bases). The germline V and J ends were trimmed by 0 bases and 8 bases, with 13 bases remaining between them. Germline V gene lookup returns CDR1 SGHVS and CDR2 FQNEAQ. The CDR3 covers 14 residues. The CDR3 region has the DNA TGTGCCAGCAGCTTAGCGGACAGCTATGGAGGCTACACCTTC. It yields the protein CASSLADSYGGYTF.

This chain uses TRBV12-3 or TRBV12-4 with TRBJ2-7, with D possibly being TRBD2 (6 bases). Trimming removed 3 bases at V and 12 bases at J, with 21 bases between. The CDR3 totals 14 residues. The CDR3 is CASSLGRATFGRYF. The CDR3 DNA sequence: TGTGCCAGCAGTTTGGGAAGGGCTACATTCGGGAGGTACTTC.

A few counts support this clonotype. The CDR3 is CSAFRDRVTDTQYF. CDR3 sequence (DNA): TGCAGTGCCTTCCGGGACAGAGTCACAGATACGCAGTATTTT. This sequence joins TRBV20-1 and TRBJ2-3; 7 bases align to TRBD1. The CDR3 is 14 amino acids. The ends lost 6 bases at V and 2 bases at J; junction bases unmatched: 8. Germline loops: CDR1 DFQATT, CDR2 SNEGSKA (reference sequence).

This clonotype was picked up a small number of times. CDR3 protein: CASSHSRSYEQYF. CDR3 DNA sequence: TGTGCCAGCAGCCACAGCAGATCCTACGAGCAGTACTTC. This sequence joins TRBV7-9 and TRBJ2-7; D gene ambiguous. V lost 5 bases and J lost 1, with 9 bases in between. Germline CDR1 reads SEHNR; CDR2 reads FQNEAQ (reference sequence). This CDR3 is built from 13 residues.

The CDR3 region has the DNA TGTGCCAGCAGCTTAGAACCCCGTTCGGTCCATGAGCAGTTCTTC. Amino acid sequence: CASSLEPRSVHEQFF. This chain connects TRBV11-3 to TRBJ2-1; D ambiguous. Per the germline V gene, CDR1 is SGHNT and CDR2 is YENEEA. The V end lost 0 bases, the J end lost 8 bases, and 14 bases lay between the germline ends. The CDR3 contains 15 residues. Full variable domain (remainder filled in from reference TRBV11-3 and TRBJ2-1): EAGVVQSPRYKIIEKKQPVAFWCNPISGHNTLYWYLQNLGQGPELLIRYENEEAVDDSQLPKDRFSAERLKGVDSTLKIQPAELGDSAVYLCASSLEPRSVHEQFFGPGTRLTVL.

V gene TRBV20-1 combines with J gene TRBJ2-3; TRBD1 matches at 7 bases. CDR1 DFQATT and CDR2 SNEGSKA come from the germline V gene (reference sequence). V trimming: 5 bases; J trimming: 0 bases; junction bases outside the gene matches: 8. CDR3 length: 15 amino acids. CDR3 protein: CSALNRGKSTDTQYF. In nucleotides, the CDR3 is TGCAGTGCTTTGAACAGGGGCAAGAGCACAGATACGCAGTATTTT.

J is TRBJ1-2 and V is TRBV5-6; D is unclear. Trimming removed 1 base at V and 4 bases at J, with 14 bases between. The CDR3 sequence is 15 residues long. Germline V gives CDR1 SGHDT, CDR2 YYEEEE. The CDR3 DNA is TGTGCCAGCAGCTTGCGAGGCCGGTTTAGCTATGGCTACACCTTC. Translation gives CASSLRGRFSYGYTF.

CDR3 loop: CASSSGQAYYEQYF. CDR3 nucleotide sequence: TGTGCCAGCAGCTCGGGACAGGCATACTACGAGCAGTACTTC. The chain is built from TRBV7-2 and TRBJ2-5, with 8 bases aligning to TRBD1. The better agreement between TRBJ2-7 and the DNA end casts doubt on the J call. CDR1 and CDR2 from the germline V gene are SGHTA and FQGNSA. This CDR3 comprises 14 residues.

For the CDR3, the DNA is TGTGCCATCAGTGACCCGGCGGGTAATGAGCAGTTCTTC. Encoded protein: CAISDPAGNEQFF. The chain links TRBV10-3 to TRBJ2-1; TRBD2 might be the D (5 bases). This CDR3 spans 13 amino acids. Germline CDR1 is ENHRY and CDR2 is SYGVKD. V was shortened by 3 bases and J by 7 bases, with 10 bases between the two germline ends.

This clonotype was seen repeatedly, ten times or more. The chain carries TRBV10-2 and TRBJ2-1; D not resolved. This CDR3 contains 11 residues. Germline CDR1 WSHSY, CDR2 SAAADI. Trimming pared 4 bases from V and 8 bases from J, leaving 6 bases between. As DNA, the CDR3 is TGCGCCAGCAGTGGTGGCTATGAGCAGTTCTTC. It is translated as CASSGGYEQFF.

The V and J genes are TRBV4-1 and TRBJ2-1; 8 bases are a match to TRBD2. V shed 4 bases, J shed 0 bases, and the junction held 8 bases outside the gene matches. From germline, CDR1 is MGHRA and CDR2 YSYEKL. The CDR3 totals 17 residues. Written as DNA, the CDR3 is TGCGCCAGCAGCCTTAACCGCGGGGGGAGCTCCTACAATGAGCAGTTCTTC. This codes for CASSLNRGGSSYNEQFF.

There are a few counts of this clonotype. The genes are TRBV29-1 and TRBJ2-7, with D possibly being TRBD2 (6 bases). V was pared by 3 bases and J by 0 bases, with 12 bases between. The V gene's germline CDR1 is SQVTM and CDR2 ANQGSEA. The CDR3 extends over 14 amino acids. CDR3 region: CSVDLASSSYEQYF. As DNA, the CDR3 is TGCAGCGTTGACCTAGCGTCTAGCTCCTACGAGCAGTACTTC.

The chain uses TRBV10-3 and TRBJ2-1, with 12 bases lining up with TRBD2. V dropped 4 bases and J dropped 3; count of bases not matched to a gene: 13. Germline CDR1 reads ENHRY; CDR2 reads SYGVKD. The CDR3 totals 19 residues. CDR3 in amino acids: CAISGALAGGPTSYNEQFF. CDR3 DNA: TGTGCCATCAGTGGGGCACTAGCGGGAGGACCGACCAGCTACAATGAGCAGTTCTTC.

The sample holds a few counts of this clonotype. V and J are TRBV4-2 and TRBJ2-7; D assignment may be TRBD1 or TRBD2 (5 bases each). V gave up 5 bases and J gave up 6 bases, with 17 bases separating them. Germline assignment: CDR1 LGHNA and CDR2 YNFKEQ. The CDR3 consists of 14 residues. CDR3 in DNA: TGTGCCAGCAGCTACGGACCGTCGAGGGGCGAGCAGTACTTC. It is translated as CASSYGPSRGEQYF.

This clonotype was detected only a few times. CDR3 nucleotides: TGTGCCAGCACCTTAGGAGCGGCCTACAATGAGCAGTTCTTC. Translation: CASTLGAAYNEQFF. The rearrangement uses TRBV12-3 or TRBV12-4 and TRBJ2-1, with D maybe TRBD2 (5 bases). V was trimmed by 7 bases and J by 2 bases, leaving 12 bases between them. This CDR3 is 14 amino acids long.

J is TRBJ2-7 and V is TRBV5-5; D perhaps matches TRBD1 (5 bases). CDR1 and CDR2 (germline): SGHKS, YYEKEE (reference sequence). V was pared by 1 base and J by 3 bases, with 8 bases between. This CDR3 has 13 amino acids. The CDR3 protein is CASSLFRVYEQYF. In DNA, the CDR3 is TGTGCCAGCAGCTTGTTCAGGGTCTACGAGCAGTACTTC.

Concerning this clonotype: Germline is not matched at one junction end, which may reflect a read error. The rearrangement joins TRBV5-5 to TRBJ2-7; the match to TRBD1 covers 8 bases. This CDR3 contains 17 residues. Germline V gene sequence: CDR1 SGHKS, CDR2 YYEKEE (reference sequence). CDR3 nucleotides: TGTGCCTGCAGCTTGCTCGTCGGACAGGGTGGGACCTACGAGCAGTACTTC. Protein product: CACSLLVGQGGTYEQYF.